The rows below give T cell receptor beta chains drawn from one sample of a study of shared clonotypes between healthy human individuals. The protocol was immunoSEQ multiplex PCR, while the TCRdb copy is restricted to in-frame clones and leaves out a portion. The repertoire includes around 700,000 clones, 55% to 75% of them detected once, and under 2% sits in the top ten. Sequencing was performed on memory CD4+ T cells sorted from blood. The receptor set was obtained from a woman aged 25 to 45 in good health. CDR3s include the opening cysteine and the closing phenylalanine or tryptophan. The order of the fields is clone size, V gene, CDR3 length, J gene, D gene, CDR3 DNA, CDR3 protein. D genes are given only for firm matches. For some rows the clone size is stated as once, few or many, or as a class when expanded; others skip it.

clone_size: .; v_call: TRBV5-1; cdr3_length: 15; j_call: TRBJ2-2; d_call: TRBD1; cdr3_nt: TGCGCCAGTTGTCCGGGACAGCGGAACACCGGGGAGCTGTTTTTT; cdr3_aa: CASCPGQRNTGELFF
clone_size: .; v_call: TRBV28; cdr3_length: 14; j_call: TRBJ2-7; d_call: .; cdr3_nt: TGTGCCAGCAGTTTGGCAGGGAGAGTCCACGAGCAGTACTTC; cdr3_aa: CASSLAGRVHEQYF
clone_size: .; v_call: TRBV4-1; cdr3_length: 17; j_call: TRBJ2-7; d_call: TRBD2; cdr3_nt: TGCGCCAGCAGCCGACGGGGGACTAGCGGGGACTCCTACGAGCAGTACTTC; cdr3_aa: CASSRRGTSGDSYEQYF
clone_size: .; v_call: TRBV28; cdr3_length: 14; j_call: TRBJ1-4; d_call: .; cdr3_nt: TGTGCCAGCAGTCCCCGGAATGCTAATGAAAAACTGTTTTTT; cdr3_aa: CASSPRNANEKLFF
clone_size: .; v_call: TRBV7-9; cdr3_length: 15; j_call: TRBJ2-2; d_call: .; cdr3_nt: TGTGCCAGCAGCCCCAGAGGGGAGGTCAACGGGGAGCTGTTTTTT; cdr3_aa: CASSPRGEVNGELFF
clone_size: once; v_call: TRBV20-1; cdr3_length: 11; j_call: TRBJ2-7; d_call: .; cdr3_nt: TGCAGTGCTAGTGACGAGACCGCGCAGTACTTC; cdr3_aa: CSASDETAQYF
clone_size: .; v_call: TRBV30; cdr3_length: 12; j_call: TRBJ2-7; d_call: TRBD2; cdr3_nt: TGTGCCTGGAGTGTTGCAGCGGGAGAGCAGTACTTC; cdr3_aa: CAWSVAAGEQYF
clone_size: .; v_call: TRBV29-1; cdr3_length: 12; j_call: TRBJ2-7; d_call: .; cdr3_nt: TGCAGCGTGGGACATCTCTCCTACGAGCAGTACTTC; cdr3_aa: CSVGHLSYEQYF
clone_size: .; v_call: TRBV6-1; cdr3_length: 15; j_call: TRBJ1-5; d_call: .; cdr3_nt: TGTGCCAGCAGTGACAGGCCGACCTGGAGTCAGCCCCAGCATTTT; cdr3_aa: CASSDRPTWSQPQHF
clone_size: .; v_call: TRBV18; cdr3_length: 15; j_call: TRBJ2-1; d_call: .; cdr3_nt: TGTGCCAGCTCACCAACGGCAGATTCTTTGAATGAGCAGTTCTTC; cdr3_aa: CASSPTADSLNEQFF
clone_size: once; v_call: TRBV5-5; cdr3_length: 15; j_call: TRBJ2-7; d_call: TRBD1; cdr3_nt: TGTGCCAGCAGCAGCGGGTGGGACAGGGTCCACGAGCAGTACTTC; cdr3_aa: CASSSGWDRVHEQYF
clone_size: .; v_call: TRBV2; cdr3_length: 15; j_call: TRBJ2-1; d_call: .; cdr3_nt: TGTGCCAGCAGCCCCCTTAGCCCCTCAGGGTCTGAGCAGTTCTTC; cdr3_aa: CASSPLSPSGSEQFF
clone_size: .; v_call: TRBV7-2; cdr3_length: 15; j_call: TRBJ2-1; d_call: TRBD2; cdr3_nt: TGTGCCAGCAGCTTAGCGCTAGGGCGGGAGTTTGAGCAGTTCTTC; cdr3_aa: CASSLALGREFEQFF
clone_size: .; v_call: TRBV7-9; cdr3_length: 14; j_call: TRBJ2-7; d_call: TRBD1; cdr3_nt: TGTGCCAGCAGCAACGGACAGGGACTCTACGAGCAGTACTTC; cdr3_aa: CASSNGQGLYEQYF
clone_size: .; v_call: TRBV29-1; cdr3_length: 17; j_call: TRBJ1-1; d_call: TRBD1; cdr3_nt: TGCAGCGTTGAAGAGGTCCCAGGGGGTTCGGCGGTCACTGAAGCTTTCTTT; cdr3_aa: CSVEEVPGGSAVTEAFF
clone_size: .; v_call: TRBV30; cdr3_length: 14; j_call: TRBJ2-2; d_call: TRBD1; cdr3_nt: TGTGCCTGGACCAGGGGGCGCAGCACCGGGGAGCTGTTTTTT; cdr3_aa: CAWTRGRSTGELFF
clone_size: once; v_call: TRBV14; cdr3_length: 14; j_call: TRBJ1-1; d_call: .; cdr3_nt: TGTGCCAGCAGCCGACACACCATGAACACTGAAGCTTTCTTT; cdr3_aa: CASSRHTMNTEAFF
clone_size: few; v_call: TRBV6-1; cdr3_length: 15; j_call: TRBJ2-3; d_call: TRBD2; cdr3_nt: TGTGCCAGCAGCGCACTAGCGGGAGGGCCAGATACGCAGTATTTT; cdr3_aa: CASSALAGGPDTQYF
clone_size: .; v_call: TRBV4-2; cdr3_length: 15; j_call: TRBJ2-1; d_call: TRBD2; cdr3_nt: TGTGCCAGCAGCTTTAGCGGGATCTCTTACAATGAGCAGTTCTTC; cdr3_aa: CASSFSGISYNEQFF
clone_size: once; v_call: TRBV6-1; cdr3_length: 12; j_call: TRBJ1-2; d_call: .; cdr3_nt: TGTGCCAGCAGGGCCGGCAACTATGGCTACACCTTC; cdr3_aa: CASRAGNYGYTF
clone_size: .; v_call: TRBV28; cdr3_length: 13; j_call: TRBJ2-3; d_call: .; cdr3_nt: TGTGCCAGCAGTGGCGGGCCCACAGATACGCAGTATTTT; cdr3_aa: CASSGGPTDTQYF
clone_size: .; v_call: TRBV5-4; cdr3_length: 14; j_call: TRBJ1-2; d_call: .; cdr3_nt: TGTGCCAGCAGCTTGGGGGGCGCGAACTATGGCTACACCTTC; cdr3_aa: CASSLGGANYGYTF
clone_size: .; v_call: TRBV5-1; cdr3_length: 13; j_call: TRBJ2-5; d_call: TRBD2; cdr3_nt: TGCGCCAGCAGAACTAGCGGGGCAGAGACCCAGTACTTC; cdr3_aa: CASRTSGAETQYF